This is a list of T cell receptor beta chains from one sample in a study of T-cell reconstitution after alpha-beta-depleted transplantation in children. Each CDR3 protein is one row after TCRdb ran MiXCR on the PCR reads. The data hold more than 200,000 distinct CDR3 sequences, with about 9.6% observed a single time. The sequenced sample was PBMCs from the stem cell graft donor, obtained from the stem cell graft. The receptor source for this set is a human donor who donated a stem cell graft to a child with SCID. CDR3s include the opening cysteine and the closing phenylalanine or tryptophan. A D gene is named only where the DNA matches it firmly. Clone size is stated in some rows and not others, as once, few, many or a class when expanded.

cdr3_aa: CATSTGLAGIRETQYF; cdr3_nt: TGTGCCACCAGCACGGGACTAGCGGGGATAAGGGAGACCCAGTACTTC; d_call: TRBD2; clone_size: many; j_call: TRBJ2-5; v_call: TRBV15
cdr3_aa: CASSFGETDYNEQFF; cdr3_nt: TGTGCCAGCAGCTTCGGAGAGACGGATTACAATGAGCAGTTCTTC; d_call: -; clone_size: many; j_call: TRBJ2-1; v_call: TRBV11-1
cdr3_aa: CSASRGTDSNQPQHF; cdr3_nt: TGCAGTGCTAGTCGGGGGACTGACAGCAATCAGCCCCAGCATTTT; d_call: -; clone_size: few; j_call: TRBJ1-5; v_call: TRBV20-1
cdr3_aa: CASSSGWTVSF; cdr3_nt: TGTGCCAGCAGCTCAGGATGGACCGTTTCCTTT; d_call: -; clone_size: many; j_call: TRBJ1-1; v_call: TRBV7-2
cdr3_aa: CASSLQGAWDEKLFF; cdr3_nt: TGTGCCAGCAGTCTACAGGGGGCTTGGGATGAAAAACTGTTTTTT; d_call: TRBD1; clone_size: many; j_call: TRBJ1-4; v_call: TRBV12-3/TRBV12-4
cdr3_aa: CASSRGPITEAFF; cdr3_nt: TGCGCCAGCAGCCGGGGACCGATCACTGAAGCTTTCTTT; d_call: -; clone_size: -; j_call: TRBJ1-1; v_call: TRBV4-3
cdr3_aa: CASRARGTGEEKLFF; cdr3_nt: TGTGCCAGCAGAGCAAGGGGGACGGGGGAAGAAAAACTGTTTTTT; d_call: -; clone_size: many; j_call: TRBJ1-4; v_call: TRBV6-5
cdr3_aa: CASSRSPNTEAFF; cdr3_nt: TGTGCCAGCAGTCGGTCACCAAACACTGAAGCTTTCTTT; d_call: -; clone_size: many; j_call: TRBJ1-1; v_call: TRBV6-5
cdr3_aa: CSAKGDWNSPLHF; cdr3_nt: TGCAGTGCTAAAGGGGATTGGAATTCACCCCTCCACTTT; d_call: -; clone_size: many; j_call: TRBJ1-6; v_call: TRBV20-1
cdr3_aa: CAISDSGTDTQYF; cdr3_nt: TGTGCCATCAGTGATTCAGGCACAGATACGCAGTATTTT; d_call: -; clone_size: -; j_call: TRBJ2-3; v_call: TRBV10-3
cdr3_aa: CSVEPGPTDTQYF; cdr3_nt: TGCAGCGTAGAGCCGGGGCCCACAGATACGCAGTATTTT; d_call: -; clone_size: -; j_call: TRBJ2-3; v_call: TRBV29-1
cdr3_aa: CASSPRLAGSGANVLTF; cdr3_nt: TGTGCCAGCAGCCCTCGACTAGCAGGCTCTGGGGCCAACGTCCTGACTTTC; d_call: TRBD2; clone_size: many; j_call: TRBJ2-6; v_call: TRBV7-2
cdr3_aa: CASSYGLSGTYEQYF; cdr3_nt: TGTGCCAGCAGTTACGGCTTGTCAGGAACCTACGAGCAGTACTTC; d_call: -; clone_size: many; j_call: TRBJ2-7; v_call: TRBV6-2/TRBV6-3
cdr3_aa: CSARVGTGVNSPLHF; cdr3_nt: TGCAGTGCTAGAGTGGGCACAGGGGTGAATTCACCCCTCCACTTT; d_call: TRBD1; clone_size: -; j_call: TRBJ1-6; v_call: TRBV20-1
cdr3_aa: CASSLGSSGGFVTQYF; cdr3_nt: TGTGCCAGCAGTTTAGGGTCTAGCGGGGGGTTTGTTACGCAGTATTTT; d_call: TRBD2; clone_size: many; j_call: TRBJ2-3; v_call: TRBV12-3/TRBV12-4
cdr3_aa: CASSPGSVIALDKNIQYF; cdr3_nt: TGTGCCAGCAGCCCCGGATCCGTTATCGCCCTGGACAAAAACATTCAGTACTTC; d_call: -; clone_size: many; j_call: TRBJ2-4; v_call: TRBV7-3
cdr3_aa: CSASGPVGPSTDTQYF; cdr3_nt: TGCAGTGCTAGTGGCCCCGTGGGGCCGAGCACAGATACGCAGTATTTT; d_call: -; clone_size: many; j_call: TRBJ2-3; v_call: TRBV20-1
cdr3_aa: CASSQGQGWAKNIQYF; cdr3_nt: TGTGCCAGCAGCCAAGGGCAGGGGTGGGCCAAAAACATTCAGTACTTC; d_call: -; clone_size: many; j_call: TRBJ2-4; v_call: TRBV14
cdr3_aa: CASSPGLHYEQYF; cdr3_nt: TGTGCCAGCAGTCCGGGACTGCACTACGAGCAGTACTTC; d_call: -; clone_size: many; j_call: TRBJ2-7; v_call: TRBV27
cdr3_aa: CASSVDRNSQETQYF; cdr3_nt: TGTGCCAGCAGCGTAGATCGGAACTCACAAGAGACCCAGTACTTC; d_call: -; clone_size: many; j_call: TRBJ2-5; v_call: TRBV9
cdr3_aa: CASSAVGAKGQPQHF; cdr3_nt: TGTGCCAGCAGTGCCGTCGGGGCAAAAGGTCAGCCCCAGCATTTT; d_call: -; clone_size: many; j_call: TRBJ1-5; v_call: TRBV2
cdr3_aa: CASSYWRAGDTQYF; cdr3_nt: TGTGCCAGCAGTTACTGGAGGGCTGGAGATACGCAGTATTTT; d_call: -; clone_size: many; j_call: TRBJ2-3; v_call: TRBV6-5
cdr3_aa: CASSFRDRSTDTQYF; cdr3_nt: TGTGCCAGCAGCTTTAGGGACCGGAGCACAGATACGCAGTATTTT; d_call: -; clone_size: many; j_call: TRBJ2-3; v_call: TRBV7-2
cdr3_aa: CSAREGGFAEAFF; cdr3_nt: TGCAGTGCTAGAGAGGGCGGGTTCGCTGAAGCTTTCTTT; d_call: -; clone_size: many; j_call: TRBJ1-1; v_call: TRBV20-1
cdr3_aa: CASSLGARSGGPSSYNEQFF; cdr3_nt: TGCGCCAGCAGCTTGGGAGCGCGTAGCGGGGGACCGAGCTCCTACAATGAGCAGTTCTTC; d_call: TRBD2; clone_size: few; j_call: TRBJ2-1; v_call: TRBV5-1
cdr3_aa: CSARPEGSIYNEQFF; cdr3_nt: TGCAGTGCCAGGCCGGAGGGGAGCATTTACAATGAGCAGTTCTTC; d_call: -; clone_size: many; j_call: TRBJ2-1; v_call: TRBV20-1
cdr3_aa: CASSFRLGTDTQYF; cdr3_nt: TGTGCCAGCAGTTTCCGGTTGGGGACAGATACGCAGTATTTT; d_call: -; clone_size: many; j_call: TRBJ2-3; v_call: TRBV28
cdr3_aa: CASSEGTGWTYEQYF; cdr3_nt: TGTGCCAGCAGCGAAGGGACAGGGTGGACTTACGAGCAGTACTTC; d_call: -; clone_size: many; j_call: TRBJ2-7; v_call: TRBV21-1
cdr3_aa: CASSQDTQGGTEAFF; cdr3_nt: TGTGCCAGCAGCCAGGATACACAGGGTGGGACTGAAGCTTTCTTT; d_call: -; clone_size: -; j_call: TRBJ1-1; v_call: TRBV3-1
cdr3_aa: CSARDKIDFYNSPLHF; cdr3_nt: TGCAGTGCTAGAGATAAGATAGACTTCTATAATTCACCCCTCCACTTT; d_call: -; clone_size: -; j_call: TRBJ1-6; v_call: TRBV20-1
cdr3_aa: CASSSLGEAFF; cdr3_nt: TGTGCCAGCAGTTCCCTAGGTGAAGCTTTCTTT; d_call: -; clone_size: many; j_call: TRBJ1-1; v_call: TRBV12-3/TRBV12-4
cdr3_aa: CSANPIASGPYEQYF; cdr3_nt: TGCAGTGCTAACCCCATCGCCTCGGGCCCCTACGAGCAGTACTTC; d_call: -; clone_size: many; j_call: TRBJ2-7; v_call: TRBV20-1
cdr3_aa: CASRPGQGGVYEQYF; cdr3_nt: TGTGCCAGCAGACCCGGACAGGGCGGCGTCTACGAGCAGTACTTC; d_call: TRBD1; clone_size: many; j_call: TRBJ2-7; v_call: TRBV6-1
cdr3_aa: CASKRDSQLEAFF; cdr3_nt: TGTGCCAGTAAAAGGGACAGCCAGCTAGAAGCTTTCTTT; d_call: TRBD1; clone_size: -; j_call: TRBJ1-1; v_call: TRBV19
cdr3_aa: CASSLTGGRSDTQYF; cdr3_nt: TGTGCCAGCAGCTTAACGGGGGGGCGATCAGATACGCAGTATTTT; d_call: TRBD2; clone_size: many; j_call: TRBJ2-3; v_call: TRBV7-9
cdr3_aa: CSAGTAAYNEQFF; cdr3_nt: TGCAGCGCCGGGACTGCGGCCTACAATGAGCAGTTCTTC; d_call: -; clone_size: many; j_call: TRBJ2-1; v_call: TRBV29-1
cdr3_aa: CASSLRGAEAFF; cdr3_nt: TGTGCCAGCAGTTTGAGGGGGGCTGAAGCTTTCTTT; d_call: -; clone_size: many; j_call: TRBJ1-1; v_call: TRBV12-3/TRBV12-4
cdr3_aa: CASSLAAAKETQYF; cdr3_nt: TGCGCCAGCAGCTTGGCGGCAGCAAAAGAGACCCAGTACTTC; d_call: -; clone_size: many; j_call: TRBJ2-5; v_call: TRBV5-1
cdr3_aa: CAWSVTETQYF; cdr3_nt: TGTGCCTGGAGTGTCACAGAGACCCAGTACTTC; d_call: -; clone_size: few; j_call: TRBJ2-5; v_call: TRBV30
cdr3_aa: CASSLGPWRAEAFF; cdr3_nt: TGTGCCAGCAGTCTTGGGCCCTGGCGCGCTGAAGCTTTCTTT; d_call: -; clone_size: -; j_call: TRBJ1-1; v_call: TRBV27
cdr3_aa: CASVPTGSEKLFF; cdr3_nt: TGCGCCAGCGTCCCGACAGGGTCCGAAAAACTGTTTTTT; d_call: TRBD1; clone_size: few; j_call: TRBJ1-4; v_call: TRBV10-2
cdr3_aa: CASSRTNYGYTF; cdr3_nt: TGTGCCAGCAGCCGTACTAACTATGGCTACACCTTC; d_call: -; clone_size: many; j_call: TRBJ1-2; v_call: TRBV6-5
cdr3_aa: CASSLMGGRNGYTF; cdr3_nt: TGTGCCAGCAGTTTAATGGGGGGTAGGAATGGCTACACCTTC; d_call: -; clone_size: many; j_call: TRBJ1-2; v_call: TRBV12-3/TRBV12-4